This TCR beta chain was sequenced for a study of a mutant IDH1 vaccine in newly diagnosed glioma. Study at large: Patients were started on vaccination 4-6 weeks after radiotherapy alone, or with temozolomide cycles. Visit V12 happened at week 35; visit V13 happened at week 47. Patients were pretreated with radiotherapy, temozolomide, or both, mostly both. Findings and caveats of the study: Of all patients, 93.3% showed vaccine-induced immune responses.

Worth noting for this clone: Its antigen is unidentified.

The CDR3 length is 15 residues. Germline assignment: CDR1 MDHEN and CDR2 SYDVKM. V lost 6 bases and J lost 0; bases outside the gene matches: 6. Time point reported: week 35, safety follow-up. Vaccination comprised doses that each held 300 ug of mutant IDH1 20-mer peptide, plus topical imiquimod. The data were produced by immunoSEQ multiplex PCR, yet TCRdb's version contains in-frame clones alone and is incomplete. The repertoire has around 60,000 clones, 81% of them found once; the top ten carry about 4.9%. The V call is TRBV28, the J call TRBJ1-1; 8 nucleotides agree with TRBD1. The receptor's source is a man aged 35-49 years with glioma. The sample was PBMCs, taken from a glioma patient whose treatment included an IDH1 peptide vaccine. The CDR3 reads CASSRQGRLNTEAFF. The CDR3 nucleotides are TGTGCCAGCAGCAGACAGGGGCGGCTGAACACTGAAGCTTTCTTT.